The sequence of this TCR beta chain was determined in a study of brain T cells in children with intractable seizures. This clone showed up just once. Germline V gene lookup returns CDR1 SEHNR and CDR2 FQNEAQ (reference sequence). The CDR3 totals 13 residues. V lost 5 bases to trimming and J lost 6 bases, with 13 bases between them. Profiling relied on immunoSEQ multiplex PCR, and the TCRdb table lists in-frame clones only, not all of them. The sample lists 300,000 to 400,000 clones, 85% to 95% occurring once. The time point was: blood from clinic visit 5 months post-surgery; TSC patient then seizure free.

The input for sequencing was peripheral blood, taken around 5 months after surgery. The TCR originated in a boy younger than two with tuberous sclerosis and intractable seizures. This sequence joins TRBV7-9 and TRBJ1-1; D not certain. The chain's CDR3 is CASSARRESEAFF. The CDR3 DNA reads TGTGCCAGCAGCGCCCGAAGGGAGTCTGAAGCTTTCTTT.